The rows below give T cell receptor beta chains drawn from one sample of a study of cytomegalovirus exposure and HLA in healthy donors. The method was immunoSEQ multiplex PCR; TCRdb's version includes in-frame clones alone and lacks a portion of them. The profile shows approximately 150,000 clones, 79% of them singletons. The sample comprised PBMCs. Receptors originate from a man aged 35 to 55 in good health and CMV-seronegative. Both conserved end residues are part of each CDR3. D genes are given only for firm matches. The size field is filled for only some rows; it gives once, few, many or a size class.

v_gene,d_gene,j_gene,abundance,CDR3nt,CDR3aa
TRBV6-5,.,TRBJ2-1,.,TGTGCCAGCAGGTATACTACGGGAAATGAGCAGTTCTTC,CASRYTTGNEQFF
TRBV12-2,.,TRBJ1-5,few,TGTGCAAGTCGCTTAGAGGGAGGCGGGGTGAAAAATCAGCCCCAGCATTTT,CASRLEGGGVKNQPQHF
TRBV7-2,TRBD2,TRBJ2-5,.,TGTGCCAGCAGCTTAGCAGATTGGGCAGGGCCGGGACTAGCGAGAGAGACCCAGTACTTC,CASSLADWAGPGLARETQYF
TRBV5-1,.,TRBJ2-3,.,TGCGCCAGCAGCCCCGACAGGACCCGAACTTACACAGATACGCAGTATTTT,CASSPDRTRTYTDTQYF
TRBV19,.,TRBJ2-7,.,TGTGCCAGTAGTATAGTGGCCGGGACTCCCTACGAGCAGTACTTC,CASSIVAGTPYEQYF
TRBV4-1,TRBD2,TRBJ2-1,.,TGCGCCAGCAGCCAAGAACCGGGACTAGCGATAAATGAGCAGTTCTTC,CASSQEPGLAINEQFF
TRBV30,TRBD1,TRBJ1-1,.,TGTGCCTGGAGTGGGACAGGGAACACTGAAGCTTTCTTT,CAWSGTGNTEAFF
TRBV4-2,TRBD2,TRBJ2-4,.,TGTGCCAGCAGCGCGGGACTAGGGTTAAACAGTCAGTACTTC,CASSAGLGLNSQYF
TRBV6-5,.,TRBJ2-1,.,TGTGCCAGCAGCCCACTTTTGCGACTCTACAATGAGCAGTTCTTC,CASSPLLRLYNEQFF
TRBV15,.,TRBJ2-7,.,TGTGCCACCAGCCCTCCCCTATTCAGGGCCCCCTACGAGCAGTACTTC,CATSPPLFRAPYEQYF
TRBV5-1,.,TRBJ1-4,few,TGCGCCAGCACCGAGGGTGGGGCAACTAATGAAAAACTGTTTTTT,CASTEGGATNEKLFF
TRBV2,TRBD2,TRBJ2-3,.,TGTGCCAGCAGTGAACGCGGGAGGAACCTGGATACGCAGTATTTT,CASSERGRNLDTQYF
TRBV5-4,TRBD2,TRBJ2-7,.,TGTGCCAGCAGCGACCCGACTAGCGGGAGGGACTACGAGCAGTACTTC,CASSDPTSGRDYEQYF
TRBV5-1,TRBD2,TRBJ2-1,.,TGCGCCAGCAGCCCGGGACTACCGAGTGGGAATGAGCAGTTCTTC,CASSPGLPSGNEQFF
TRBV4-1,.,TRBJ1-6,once,TGCGCCAGCAGCCAACCCGGGGAGCGATCACCCCTCCACTTT,CASSQPGERSPLHF
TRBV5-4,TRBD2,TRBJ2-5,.,TGTGCCAGCAGCTTGGCTCTAGCGGGAGTTAGGGAGACCCAGTACTTC,CASSLALAGVRETQYF
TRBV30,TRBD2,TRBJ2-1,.,TGTGCCTGGACTAGCGGGATCGATGAGCAGTTCTTC,CAWTSGIDEQFF
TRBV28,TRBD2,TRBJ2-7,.,TGTGCCAGCAGTTCGGGAAGCGGGAACCGGGGTAGGAGCGACGAGCAGTACTTC,CASSSGSGNRGRSDEQYF
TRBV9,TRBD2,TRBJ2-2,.,TGTGCCAGCAGCGTGGGCGGGAGGACCACCGGGGAGCTGTTTTTT,CASSVGGRTTGELFF
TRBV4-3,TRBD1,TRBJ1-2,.,TGCGCCAGCAGCCAGGACAGGGAGAACTATGGCTACACCTTC,CASSQDRENYGYTF
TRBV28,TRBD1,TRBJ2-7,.,TGTGCCAGCAGTTTACCGGGACAGGGGTCTCACGGGCAGTACTTC,CASSLPGQGSHGQYF
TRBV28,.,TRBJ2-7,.,TGTGCCAGCAGTTTCTCGGCGGATTTCAGCTCCTACGAGCAGTACTTC,CASSFSADFSSYEQYF
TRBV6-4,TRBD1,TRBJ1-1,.,TGTGCCAGCAGTGAGGGACAGAGAAACACTGAAGCTTTCTTT,CASSEGQRNTEAFF
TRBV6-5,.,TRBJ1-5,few,TGTGCCAGCAGCCCAGACAGCCCAAATCAGCCCCAGCATTTT,CASSPDSPNQPQHF
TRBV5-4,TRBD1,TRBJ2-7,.,TGTGCCAGCAGCCTCGGGACAGGGGGCTACGAGCAGTACTTC,CASSLGTGGYEQYF
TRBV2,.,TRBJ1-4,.,TGTGCCAGCAGCGCAGGACAGACCGATGAAAAACTGTTTTTT,CASSAGQTDEKLFF
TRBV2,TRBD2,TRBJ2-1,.,TGTGCCAGCAGCGCAGGGACTAGCGGTTACAATGAGCAGTTCTTC,CASSAGTSGYNEQFF
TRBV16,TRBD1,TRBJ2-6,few,TGTGCCAGCAGCAAGACAGGGGCTGGGGCCAACGTCCTGACTTTC,CASSKTGAGANVLTF
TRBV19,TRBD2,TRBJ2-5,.,TGTGCCAGTAGTATTTCGGCGGGAGATGGACAAGAGACCCAGTACTTC,CASSISAGDGQETQYF
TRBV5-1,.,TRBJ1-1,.,TGCGCCAGCAGCATCCGAGGGGGCACTGAAGCTTTCTTT,CASSIRGGTEAFF
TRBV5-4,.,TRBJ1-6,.,TGTGCCAGCAGCTCCGGACAGACGAGTGGAAATTCACCCCTCCACTTT,CASSSGQTSGNSPLHF
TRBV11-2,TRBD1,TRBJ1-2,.,TGTGCCAGCAGCTCATTGGGGACAGGGGGAGGTGGCTACACCTTC,CASSSLGTGGGGYTF
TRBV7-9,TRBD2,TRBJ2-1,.,TGTGCCAGCAGCCCCGAAGGGTTAGCGGGAGATCCGTTCTTC,CASSPEGLAGDPFF
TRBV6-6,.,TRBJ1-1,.,TGTGCCAGCAGTTACGCGCCGAACACTGAAGCTTTCTTT,CASSYAPNTEAFF
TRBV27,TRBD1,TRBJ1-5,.,TGTGCCAGCAGCCTAGGACAGGGCGGACAGCCCCAGCATTTT,CASSLGQGGQPQHF
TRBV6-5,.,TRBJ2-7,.,TGTGCCAGCAGGCCGGGACTCAGCCATTCCTACGAGCAGTACTTC,CASRPGLSHSYEQYF
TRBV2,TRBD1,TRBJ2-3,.,TGTGCCAGCAGGGTGACAGGGGGCGCAGATACGCAGTATTTT,CASRVTGGADTQYF
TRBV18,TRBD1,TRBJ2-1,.,TGTGCCAGCTCACTGGACAGGGCCGGGGAGCAGTTCTTC,CASSLDRAGEQFF
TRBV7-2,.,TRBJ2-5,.,TGTGCCAGCAGCTTATCGGTGATAGTTGAGACCCAGTACTTC,CASSLSVIVETQYF
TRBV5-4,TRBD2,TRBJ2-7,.,TGTGCCAGCAGCTTGTCGGCGGGAGGGGCCTACGAGCAGTACTTC,CASSLSAGGAYEQYF
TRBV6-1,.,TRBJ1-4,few,TGTGCCAGCAGGCTGGACACATCAACTAATGAAAAACTGTTTTTT,CASRLDTSTNEKLFF
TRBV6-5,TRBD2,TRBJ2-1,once,TGTGCCAGCAGTTACCTCACTAGCGGGAACTACAATGAGCAGTTCTTC,CASSYLTSGNYNEQFF
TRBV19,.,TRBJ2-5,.,TGTGCCAGTAGTATCCAGTACCAAGAGACCCAGTACTTC,CASSIQYQETQYF
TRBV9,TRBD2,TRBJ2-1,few,TGTGCCAGCAGCGTACGGACTAGCGCATCCTACAATGAGCAGTTCTTC,CASSVRTSASYNEQFF
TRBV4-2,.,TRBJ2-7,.,TGTGCCAGCAGCCAAGTTCTTGACTTGAGCTCCTACGAGCAGTACTTC,CASSQVLDLSSYEQYF
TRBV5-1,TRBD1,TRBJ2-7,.,TGCGCCAGCAGCTTGGCAGGGGGCCGGGAGCAGTACTTC,CASSLAGGREQYF
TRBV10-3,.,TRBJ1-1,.,TGTGCCATCAGTGATGCAGGGATGAACACTGAAGCTTTCTTT,CAISDAGMNTEAFF
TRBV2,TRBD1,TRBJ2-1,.,TGTGCCAGCAGTAAAAGGGTAGGACAGGGGAACAATGAGCAGTTCTTC,CASSKRVGQGNNEQFF
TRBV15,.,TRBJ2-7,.,TGTGCCACCAGCAGAGATATCGGCGGGACGGGCGAGCAGTACTTC,CATSRDIGGTGEQYF
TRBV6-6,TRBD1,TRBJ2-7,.,TGTGCCAGCAGTCCAGGACAGGGTGGCTACGAGCAGTACTTC,CASSPGQGGYEQYF
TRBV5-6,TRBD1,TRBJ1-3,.,TGTGCCAGCAGCTTGGGTTACAGGGGAGGAAACACCATATATTTT,CASSLGYRGGNTIYF
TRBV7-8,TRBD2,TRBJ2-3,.,TGTGCCAGCAGCTTAGGCAGCGGGGCGACAGATACGCAGTATTTT,CASSLGSGATDTQYF
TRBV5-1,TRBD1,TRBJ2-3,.,TGCGCCAGCAGCGCGGACAGGGGGAACACAGATACGCAGTATTTT,CASSADRGNTDTQYF
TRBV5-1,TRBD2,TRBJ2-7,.,TGCGCCAGCAGCTTGGGCCTAGCGGGAGCAGAGGAGCAGTACTTC,CASSLGLAGAEEQYF
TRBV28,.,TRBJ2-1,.,TGTGCCAGCAGTTTCGGGTCCTACAATGAGCAGTTCTTC,CASSFGSYNEQFF
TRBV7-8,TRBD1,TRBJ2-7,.,TGTGCCAGCAGCTTGACAGGGGGCGACGAGCAGTACTTC,CASSLTGGDEQYF
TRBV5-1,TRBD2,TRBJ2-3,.,TGCGCCAGCAGCTTGAGCGGGATCACAGATACGCAGTATTTT,CASSLSGITDTQYF